This passage covers 26 T cell receptor beta chains from one sample sequenced in a study of shared clonotypes between healthy human individuals. Profiling relied on immunoSEQ multiplex PCR, and the TCRdb table lists in-frame clones only, not all of them. The sample lists about 700,000 clones; roughly nine tenths were seen once. Positively selected for CCR7, the CD45RO-negative cells used as naive CD8 cells excluded terminally differentiated effector memory CD45RA+ cells. Sequencing used naive CD8+ T cells sorted from blood. The receptors were sampled from a man aged 30 to 45 in good health.

The V call is TRBV2, the J call TRBJ1-2, with D unclear. Trimming took 7 bases from V and 4 from J, leaving 13 bases between them. Germline assignment: CDR1 SNHLY and CDR2 FYNNEI. The CDR3 is 13 amino acids. CDR3 in DNA: TGTGCCAGCAATGGCGGCCCCTCCTATGGCTACACCTTC. It codes for CASNGGPSYGYTF.

This clone has a single count. The chain links TRBV29-1 to TRBJ2-1; TRBD2 matches 14 bases. Germline V gene lookup returns CDR1 SQVTM and CDR2 ANQGSEA. The length of the CDR3 is 15 residues. V was pared by 6 bases and J by 8 bases, with 9 bases of the junction left unmatched. CDR3 nucleotides: TGCAGCGTGGACGGGACTAGCGGGAGTGGAGATGAGCAGTTCTTC. Translation gives CSVDGTSGSGDEQFF.

This clone was picked up one time. The rearrangement uses TRBV4-1 and TRBJ1-5; D remains unclear. Trimming took off 0 bases at V and 5 bases at J, with 11 bases between the two ends. The CDR3 consists of 15 residues. Germline CDR1 MGHRA, CDR2 YSYEKL. The CDR3 region is CASSQEDTADQPQHF. The CDR3 region has the DNA TGCGCCAGCAGCCAAGAAGACACAGCAGATCAGCCCCAGCATTTT.

This chain joins TRBV19 and TRBJ2-2; D is undetermined. The CDR3 contains 15 residues. CDR1 is LNHDA, CDR2 SQIVND, per germline (reference sequence). Trimming removed 4 bases at V and 3 bases at J, with 12 bases between. DNA of the CDR3: TGTGCCAGTAGTACTTACACCACCTACACCGGGGAGCTGTTTTTT. Its protein is CASSTYTTYTGELFF.

The chain combines TRBV6-5 with TRBJ1-2; no definite D call. Trimming shortened V by 1 base and J by 5 bases, and 11 bases separated the two germline ends. The germline gives CDR1 MNHEY, CDR2 SVGAGI. The CDR3 totals 14 residues. CDR3 bases: TGTGCCAGCAGTTACTTGGAAGGAGGGTATGGCTACACCTTC. It specifies CASSYLEGGYGYTF.

The chain joins TRBV19 to TRBJ1-1, with D hard to call. This CDR3 region has 14 residues. CDR1 LNHDA and CDR2 SQIVND come from the germline V gene (reference sequence). V lost 3 bases to trimming and J lost 4 bases, with 12 bases between them. The CDR3 loop reads CASSIEGSGTEAFF. In DNA, the CDR3 is TGTGCCAGTAGTATCGAAGGTTCGGGCACTGAAGCTTTCTTT. The full variable domain, its missing parts supplied by reference TRBV19 and TRBJ1-1, is DGGITQSPKYLFRKEGQNVTLSCEQNLNHDAMYWYRQDPGQGLRLIYYSQIVNDFQKGDIAEGYSVSREKKESFPLTVTSAQKNPTAFYLCASSIEGSGTEAFFGQGTRLTVV.

This chain uses TRBV28 with TRBJ2-7; D is undetermined. In germline, CDR1 is MDHEN, CDR2 SYDVKM. The CDR3 sequence is 13 residues long. V was clipped by 3 bases and J by 4 bases, with 10 bases between them. This CDR3 is CASSFEAKYEQYF. CDR3 nucleotide sequence: TGTGCCAGCAGTTTCGAGGCCAAATACGAGCAGTACTTC.

J is TRBJ2-7 and V is TRBV6-1; TRBD2 might be the D (5 bases). The germline V gene has CDR1 MNHNS and CDR2 SASEGT. CDR3 length equals 17 residues. V lost 4 bases, J lost 2 bases, and 21 bases lay in between. This chain's CDR3 is CASSALPLSAGPYEQYF. The CDR3 bases are TGTGCCAGCAGTGCCCTCCCACTTAGTGCGGGTCCCTACGAGCAGTACTTC.

V gene TRBV7-9 combines with J gene TRBJ2-7; the D is unclear. The CDR3 contains 15 residues. V was trimmed by 1 base and J by 0 bases, leaving 10 bases between them. Germline lookup yields CDR1 SEHNR and CDR2 FQNEAQ (reference sequence). The CDR3 loop reads CASSLGPLSSYEQYF. In DNA form, the CDR3 reads TGTGCCAGCAGCTTAGGACCCCTTAGCTCCTACGAGCAGTACTTC.

V gene TRBV5-1 combines with J gene TRBJ2-1; D ambiguous. The CDR3 contains 15 residues. CDR1 and CDR2 from the germline V gene are SGHRS and YFSETQ. V dropped 3 bases and J dropped 5 bases, with 15 bases sitting between them. CDR3 in amino acids: CASSSRVVGDNEQFF. CDR3 bases: TGCGCCAGCAGCTCTAGGGTAGTCGGTGACAATGAGCAGTTCTTC.

V gene TRBV30 combines with J gene TRBJ2-3; 7 nucleotides line up with TRBD1. The CDR3 contains 16 residues. Germline trimming cut 1 base from V and 1 base from J; bases unmatched to any gene: 8. Germline V gene data show CDR1 as GTSNPN and CDR2 as SVGIG (reference sequence). The CDR3 spells CAWSETGLVGTDTQYF. The CDR3 nucleotides read TGTGCCTGGAGTGAGACAGGGCTTGTCGGCACAGATACGCAGTATTTT. The whole variable domain, filled in from reference TRBV30 and TRBJ2-3, reads SQTIHQWPATLVQPVGSPLSLECTVEGTSNPNLYWYRQAAGRGLQLLFYSVGIGQISSEVPQNLSASRPQDRQFILSSKKLLLSDSGFYLCAWSETGLVGTDTQYFGPGTRLTVL.

This clone has a single count. This sample includes further DNA sequences coding for the same CDR3. J is TRBJ2-1 and V is TRBV28; a possible D gene is TRBD1 (6 bases). The CDR3 is made up of 13 amino acids. The germline V and J ends were trimmed by 3 bases and 6 bases, with 9 bases remaining between them. Germline V lookup: CDR1 MDHEN, CDR2 SYDVKM. The CDR3 DNA sequence: TGTGCCAGCAGTTTGTCAGGGGTCAATGAGCAGTTCTTC. The encoded protein is CASSLSGVNEQFF. Full variable domain (remainder filled in from reference TRBV28 and TRBJ2-1): DVKVTQSSRYLVKRTGEKVFLECVQDMDHENMFWYRQDPGLGLRLIYFSYDVKMKEKGDIPEGYSVSREKKERFSLILESASTNQTSMYLCASSLSGVNEQFFGPGTRLTVL.

This chain joins TRBV27 and TRBJ2-7; D call uncertain. Trimming pared 2 bases from V and 2 bases from J, leaving 10 bases between. This CDR3 region has 14 residues. In germline, CDR1 is MNHEY, CDR2 SMNVEV (reference sequence). The CDR3 DNA sequence: TGTGCCAGCAGTTTAACAGTTGCTACCTACGAGCAGTACTTC. Translated: CASSLTVATYEQYF.

The chain has TRBV11-2 and TRBJ2-7; D remains unclear. Germline CDR1 SGHAT, CDR2 FQNNGV. The V gene lost 3 bases and the J gene lost 5 bases, with 11 bases spanning the gap. This CDR3 comprises 13 residues. CDR3 coding DNA: TGTGCCAGCAGCTTTGGTGCAAGCAACGAGCAGTACTTC. This sequence encodes CASSFGASNEQYF.

V is TRBV29-1 and J is TRBJ2-5; the D gene is possibly TRBD2 (5 bases). Trimming stripped 4 bases from V and 3 bases from J, with 12 bases between. This CDR3 region has 13 residues. Germline V gene sequence: CDR1 SQVTM, CDR2 ANQGSEA. The CDR3 nucleotides read TGCAGCGTTGTTGCGGGTCTTAAAGAGACCCAGTACTTC. Protein: CSVVAGLKETQYF.

The V gene is TRBV11-2, the J gene TRBJ2-1; no clear D. Between the trimmed V and J ends, which lost 3 bases and 10 bases, there was a span of 10 bases. The CDR3 is 12 residues long. CDR1 is SGHAT and CDR2 is FQNNGV in the germline V gene. This CDR3 reads CASSLGGVEQFF. The CDR3 coding sequence is TGTGCCAGCAGCTTGGGTGGGGTAGAGCAGTTCTTC.

In its sample, this clone was seen once. The chain couples TRBV6-1 to TRBJ1-2; TRBD1 matches 7 bases. This CDR3 spans 15 amino acids. V lost 5 bases and J lost 7; bases outside the gene matches: 13. Germline CDR1 is MNHNS and CDR2 is SASEGT. For the CDR3, the DNA is TGTGCCAGCAGTATCATCACAGGGGAAAGTGGTGGCTACACCTTC. Amino acid sequence: CASSIITGESGGYTF.

The rearrangement joins TRBV9 to TRBJ2-1; D call uncertain. V was cut by 4 bases and J by 4 bases, with 12 bases left in between. The CDR3 loop spans 14 amino acids. Germline V CDR1 and CDR2: SGDLS, YYNGEE. The CDR3 DNA reads TGTGCCAGCAGCCCCGGATCCCCTTACAATGAGCAGTTCTTC. This codes for CASSPGSPYNEQFF.

A note on this clone: At one boundary the junction diverges from the germline segment, which might be a read error. This chain joins TRBV7-7 and TRBJ2-5, with 8 bases matching TRBD2. The CDR3 extends over 15 amino acids. Germline V gene sequence: CDR1 SSHAT, CDR2 FNYEAQ (reference sequence). Here the CDR3 reads CASSLATSAQETQYF. The CDR3 region has the DNA TGTGCTAGCAGCTTAGCGACTAGCGCCCAAGAGACCCAGTACTTC.

The rearrangement links TRBV6-6 to TRBJ1-1; D not resolved. Germline values: CDR1 MNHNY, CDR2 SVGAGI (reference sequence). The V gene lost 7 bases and the J gene lost 4 bases, with 10 bases spanning the gap. The CDR3 is 12 residues long. CDR3 residues: CASTPDPTEAFF. The CDR3 DNA reads as TGTGCCAGCACCCCGGATCCCACTGAAGCTTTCTTT.

V is TRBV18 and J is TRBJ2-6; 10 bases are a match to TRBD1. This CDR3 region has 20 residues. V shed 1 base, J shed 0 bases, and the junction held 9 bases outside the gene matches. Germline CDR1 KGHSH, CDR2 LQKENI. CDR3 residues: CASSPRILGQGSSGANVLTF. Written as DNA, the CDR3 is TGTGCCAGCTCACCACGTATCTTGGGACAGGGGAGCTCTGGGGCCAACGTCCTGACTTTC.

The chain has TRBV27 and TRBJ2-4; either TRBD1 or TRBD2 may supply D (5 bases each). Trimming took 0 bases from V and 3 from J, leaving 21 bases between them. CDR3 length: 19 amino acids. Germline V gene sequence: CDR1 MNHEY, CDR2 SMNVEV (reference sequence). The CDR3 DNA reads as TGTGCCAGCAGTTTATCAAAGTACCACGGGGCTTCGGTCAAAAACATTCAGTACTTC. Protein product: CASSLSKYHGASVKNIQYF.

The chain joins TRBV7-2 to TRBJ2-1, with 7 bases matching TRBD2. J gave up 0 bases and V 3 bases, and 2 bases lay outside the gene matches. Germline V gene data show CDR1 as SGHTA and CDR2 as FQGNSA. This CDR3 is 15 amino acids long. The CDR3 sequence: CASSLRTSSYNEQFF. DNA for the CDR3: TGTGCCAGCAGCTTGAGGACTAGCTCCTACAATGAGCAGTTCTTC. The full variable domain, in which reference TRBV7-2 and TRBJ2-1 provide the parts outside the CDR3, is GAGVSQSPSNKVTEKGKDVELRCDPISGHTALYWYRQSLGQGLEFLIYFQGNSAPDKSGLPSDRFSAERTGGSVSTLTIQRTQQEDSAVYLCASSLRTSSYNEQFFGPGTRLTVL.

V usage is TRBV28 and J usage is TRBJ2-1, with 11 bases matching TRBD2. In germline, CDR1 is MDHEN, CDR2 SYDVKM. The CDR3 is 16 amino acids. The V and J ends lost 3 bases and 3 bases, in that order; junction bases with no gene match: 4. The CDR3 spells CASSFRTSGFYNEQFF. The CDR3 DNA follows: TGTGCCAGCAGTTTTCGGACTAGCGGGTTCTACAATGAGCAGTTCTTC.

The J gene is TRBJ2-1, the V gene TRBV7-6; TRBD2 matches 15 bases. The germline V gene encodes CDR1 SGHVS and CDR2 FNYEAQ. The length of the CDR3 is 17 residues. The V segment lost 5 bases and the J segment 9 bases; nucleotides outside the gene matches: 11. The chain's CDR3 is CASSPSGLAGGPSEQFF. The CDR3 region has the DNA TGTGCCAGCAGCCCCTCCGGACTAGCGGGAGGGCCCAGTGAGCAGTTCTTC.

V and J are TRBV5-1 and TRBJ2-6; the match to TRBD1 covers 7 bases. The CDR3 sequence is 17 residues long. Losses at the gene ends were 1 base for V and 0 bases for J; bases not matched to a gene: 4. Germline assignment: CDR1 SGHRS and CDR2 YFSETQ. This CDR3 reads CASSLRDRVSGANVLTF. CDR3 DNA: TGCGCCAGCAGCTTGAGGGACAGAGTCTCTGGGGCCAACGTCCTGACTTTC.